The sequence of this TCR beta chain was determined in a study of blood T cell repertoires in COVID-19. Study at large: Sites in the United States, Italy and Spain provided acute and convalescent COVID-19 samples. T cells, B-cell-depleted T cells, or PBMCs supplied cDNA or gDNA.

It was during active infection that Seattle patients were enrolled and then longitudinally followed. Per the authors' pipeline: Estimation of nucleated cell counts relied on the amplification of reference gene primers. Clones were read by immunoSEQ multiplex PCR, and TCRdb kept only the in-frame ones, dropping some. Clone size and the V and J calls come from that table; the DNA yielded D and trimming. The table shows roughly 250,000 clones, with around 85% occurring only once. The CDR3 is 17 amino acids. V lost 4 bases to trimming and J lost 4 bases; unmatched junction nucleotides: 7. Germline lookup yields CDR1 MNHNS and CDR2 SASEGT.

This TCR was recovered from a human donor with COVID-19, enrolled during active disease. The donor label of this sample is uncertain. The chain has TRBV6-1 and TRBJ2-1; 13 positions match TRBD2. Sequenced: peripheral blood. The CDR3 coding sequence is TGTGCCAGCAGTGGGACTAGCGGGAGTATTTGGTACAATGAGCAGTTCTTC. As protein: CASSGTSGSIWYNEQFF.